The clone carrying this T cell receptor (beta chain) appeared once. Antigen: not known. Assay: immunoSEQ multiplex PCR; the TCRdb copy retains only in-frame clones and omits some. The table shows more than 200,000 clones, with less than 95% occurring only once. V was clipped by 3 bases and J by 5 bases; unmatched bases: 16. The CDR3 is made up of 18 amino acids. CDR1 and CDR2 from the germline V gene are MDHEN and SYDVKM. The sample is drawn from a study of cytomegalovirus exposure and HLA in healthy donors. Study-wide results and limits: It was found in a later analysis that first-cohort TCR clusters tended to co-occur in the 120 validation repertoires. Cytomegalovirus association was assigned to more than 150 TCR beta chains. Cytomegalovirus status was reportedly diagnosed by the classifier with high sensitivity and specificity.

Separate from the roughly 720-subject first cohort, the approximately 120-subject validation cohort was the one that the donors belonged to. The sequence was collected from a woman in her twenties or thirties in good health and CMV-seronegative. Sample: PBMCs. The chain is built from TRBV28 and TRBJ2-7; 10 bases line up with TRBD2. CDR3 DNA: TGTGCCAGCAGTTTTCGACCCCGGACTAGCGGTAAACCCCACGAGCAGTACTTC. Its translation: CASSFRPRTSGKPHEQYF.